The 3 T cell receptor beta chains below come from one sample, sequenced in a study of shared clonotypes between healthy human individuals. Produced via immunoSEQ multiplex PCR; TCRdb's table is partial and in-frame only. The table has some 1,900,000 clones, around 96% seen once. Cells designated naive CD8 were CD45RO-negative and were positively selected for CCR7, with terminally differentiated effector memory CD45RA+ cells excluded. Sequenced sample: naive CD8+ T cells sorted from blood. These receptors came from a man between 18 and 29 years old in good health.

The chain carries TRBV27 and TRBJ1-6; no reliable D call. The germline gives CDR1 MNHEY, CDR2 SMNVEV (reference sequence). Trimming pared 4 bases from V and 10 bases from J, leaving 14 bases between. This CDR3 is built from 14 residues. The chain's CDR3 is CASSSRDGRSPLHF. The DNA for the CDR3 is TGTGCCAGCAGTTCCAGAGACGGGAGGTCACCCCTCCACTTT.

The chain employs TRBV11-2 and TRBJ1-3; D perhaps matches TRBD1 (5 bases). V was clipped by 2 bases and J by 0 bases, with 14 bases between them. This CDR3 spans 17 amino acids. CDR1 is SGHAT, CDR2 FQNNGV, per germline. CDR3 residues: CASSLKGVRASGNTIYF. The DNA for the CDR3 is TGTGCCAGCAGCTTAAAAGGGGTCAGAGCCTCTGGAAACACCATATATTTT.

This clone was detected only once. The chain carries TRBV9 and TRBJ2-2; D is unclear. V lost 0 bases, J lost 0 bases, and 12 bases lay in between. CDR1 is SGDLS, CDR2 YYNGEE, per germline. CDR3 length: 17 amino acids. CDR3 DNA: TGTGCCAGCAGCGTAGATCCGGCGGCCTCGAACACCGGGGAGCTGTTTTTT. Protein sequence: CASSVDPAASNTGELFF.